This is a list of T cell receptor beta chains from one sample in a study of blood T cell repertoires in COVID-19. Clones were sequenced by immunoSEQ multiplex PCR, and TCRdb holds only the in-frame ones, with some missing. The sample shows some 230,000 clones, more than 80% of them seen only once. Sequences were obtained from peripheral blood. These TCRs come from a man younger than 40 who had recovered from COVID-19. CDR3s include the opening cysteine and the closing phenylalanine or tryptophan. A D gene is named only where the DNA matches it firmly. Size is omitted from some rows. Given values are once, few, many or a class for expanded clones.

clone size	V gene	J gene	D gene	CDR3 protein	CDR3 DNA
-	TRBV4-1	TRBJ1-2	TRBD1	CASSQALGQGMGYTF	TGCGCCAGCAGCCAGGCATTGGGACAGGGCATGGGCTACACCTTC
-	TRBV18	TRBJ1-5	-	CASSPELTSPTPNQPQHF	TGTGCCAGCTCACCGGAGCTTACGAGCCCTACCCCCAATCAGCCCCAGCATTTT
-	TRBV5-5	TRBJ1-2	-	CASSRVIVANYGYTF	TGTGCCAGCAGCCGGGTTATTGTGGCCAACTATGGCTACACCTTC
-	TRBV9	TRBJ2-7	TRBD1	CASTLTPDRGGYEQYF	TGTGCCAGCACCCTGACACCCGACAGGGGAGGCTACGAGCAGTACTTC
-	TRBV7-2	TRBJ2-3	-	CASSPRGPPPDTQYF	TGTGCCAGCAGCCCCAGGGGACCTCCCCCAGATACGCAGTATTTT
-	TRBV29-1	TRBJ2-5	-	CSVERQAVGTQYF	TGCAGCGTTGAAAGACAGGCCGTCGGGACCCAGTACTTC
few	TRBV10-1	TRBJ2-5	-	CASSERQGTAQYF	TGCGCCAGCAGTGAACGTCAGGGAACGGCCCAGTACTTC
-	TRBV19	TRBJ1-2	-	CASTSGNYGYTF	TGTGCCAGTACATCAGGGAACTATGGCTACACCTTC
-	TRBV6-6	TRBJ2-2	TRBD1	CASRPGGAGGELFF	TGTGCCAGCAGGCCAGGGGGCGCGGGCGGGGAGCTGTTTTTT
-	TRBV11-3	TRBJ2-7	-	CASSLEAVYEQYF	TGTGCCAGCAGCTTAGAGGCAGTTTACGAGCAGTACTTC